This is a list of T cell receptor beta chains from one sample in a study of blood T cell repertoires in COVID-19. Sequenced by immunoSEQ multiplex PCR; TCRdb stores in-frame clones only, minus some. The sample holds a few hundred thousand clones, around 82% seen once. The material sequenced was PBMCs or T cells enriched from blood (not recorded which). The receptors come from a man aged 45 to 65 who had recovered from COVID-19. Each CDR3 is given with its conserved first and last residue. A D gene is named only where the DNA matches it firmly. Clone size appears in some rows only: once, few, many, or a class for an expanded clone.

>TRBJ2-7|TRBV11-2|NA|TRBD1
TGTGCCAGCGGCATCCGGGACAGGGGTTCTCAGGAGCAGTACTTC
CASGIRDRGSQEQYF
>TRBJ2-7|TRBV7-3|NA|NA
TGTGCCAGCAGCCCTAGCTCCGCGTCCGGCGAGCAGTACTTC
CASSPSSASGEQYF
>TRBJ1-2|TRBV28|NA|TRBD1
TGTGCCAGCAGTTTATTCACAGGGGACGGCTATGGCTACACCTTC
CASSLFTGDGYGYTF
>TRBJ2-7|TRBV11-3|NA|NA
TGTGCCAGCAGCTTAGGTGAAGAGTACGAGCAGTACTTC
CASSLGEEYEQYF
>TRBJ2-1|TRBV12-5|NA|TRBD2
TGTGCTAGTGGTTCGGGGGGAGGGGTTTTTGATGAGCAGTTCTTC
CASGSGGGVFDEQFF
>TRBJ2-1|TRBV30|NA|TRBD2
TGTGCCTTCGACCACCGGGGGGGCTACAATGAGCAGTTCTTC
CAFDHRGGYNEQFF
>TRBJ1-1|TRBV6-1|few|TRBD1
TGTGCCAGCAGTGAAGACCCCCCGACAGGGCTGAACACTGAAGCTTTCTTT
CASSEDPPTGLNTEAFF
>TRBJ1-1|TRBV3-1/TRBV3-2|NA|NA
TGTGCCAGCAGCCAAGATCCGCTGGCCTCGAGGACTGAAGCTTTCTTT
CASSQDPLASRTEAFF
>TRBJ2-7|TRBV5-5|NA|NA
TGTGCCAGCAGCTTGGGTACAGGGATTTCCTACGAGCAGTACTTC
CASSLGTGISYEQYF
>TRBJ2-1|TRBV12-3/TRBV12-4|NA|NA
TGTGCCAGCAGTTTAGGGGGCCCCAATGAGCAGTTCTTC
CASSLGGPNEQFF
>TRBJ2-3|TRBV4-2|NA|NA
TGTGCCAGCAGCCACCTGGGGACTGCGGATCTCACAGATACGCAGTATTTT
CASSHLGTADLTDTQYF
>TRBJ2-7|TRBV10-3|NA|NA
TGTGCCATCAGTGAGTCGCAGGGGTATGGCGAGCAGTACTTC
CAISESQGYGEQYF
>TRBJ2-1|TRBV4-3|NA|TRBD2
TGCGCCAGCAGCCGCGGACTAGTCTATGAGCAGTTCTTC
CASSRGLVYEQFF
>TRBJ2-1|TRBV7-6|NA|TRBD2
TGTGCCAGCAGCGACCAACTAGCGGGAGTTGTCAATGAGCAGTTCTTC
CASSDQLAGVVNEQFF